Listed below are T cell receptor beta chains from one sample, sequenced in a study of OX40 agonist ivuxolimab in advanced cancers. Sequencing used immunoSEQ multiplex PCR; TCRdb keeps in-frame clones, though not all of them. The sample consists of around 97,000 clones, 86% of them appearing once. Here the sequenced sample was CD4+ or CD8+ T cells sorted from blood, taken in a trial of the OX40 agonist ivuxolimab. The receptors stem from an adult with an advanced solid tumor such as melanoma, head and neck, liver or kidney cancer. The CDR3 runs from the conserved cysteine through the conserved F or W.

j_call: TRBJ2-2; v_call: TRBV19; cdr3_aa: CASMALNTGELFF
j_call: TRBJ1-4; v_call: TRBV6-7; cdr3_aa: CASSSQGQGDRDEKLFF
j_call: TRBJ1-2; v_call: TRBV11-3; cdr3_aa: CASSSGPYGYTF
j_call: TRBJ2-2; v_call: TRBV5-6; cdr3_aa: CASSLKGRDTGELFF
j_call: TRBJ2-3; v_call: TRBV15; cdr3_aa: CATSSGGRTGFVTDTQYF
j_call: TRBJ2-7; v_call: TRBV4-1; cdr3_aa: CASSRSGTGGDEQYF
j_call: TRBJ2-1; v_call: TRBV12-5; cdr3_aa: CASGFGGDEQFF
j_call: TRBJ1-1; v_call: TRBV7-9; cdr3_aa: CASSLGGLGEAFF
j_call: TRBJ1-1; v_call: TRBV5-1; cdr3_aa: CASSYRTDLNTEAFF
j_call: TRBJ1-1; v_call: TRBV5-6; cdr3_aa: CASSPEKFRNTEAFF
j_call: TRBJ2-5; v_call: TRBV19; cdr3_aa: CASSTSGTSGPGTQYF
j_call: TRBJ1-6; v_call: TRBV27; cdr3_aa: CASSLSGTPAALHF
j_call: TRBJ2-1; v_call: TRBV19; cdr3_aa: CASSIESAHTTYNEQFF
j_call: TRBJ1-1; v_call: TRBV30; cdr3_aa: CAWWNTQGAGTEAFF
j_call: TRBJ2-3; v_call: TRBV25-1; cdr3_aa: CASSEYRLAGESDTQYF
j_call: TRBJ1-3; v_call: TRBV7-8; cdr3_aa: CASSLSTGDGNTIYF
j_call: TRBJ2-1; v_call: TRBV29-1; cdr3_aa: CSVNLGLADNEQFF
j_call: TRBJ2-7; v_call: TRBV4-1; cdr3_aa: CASSAGTASYEQYF
j_call: TRBJ2-7; v_call: TRBV6-1; cdr3_aa: CASSRGLYEQYF
j_call: TRBJ1-2; v_call: TRBV30; cdr3_aa: CAWHSGGGDGYTF
j_call: TRBJ1-2; v_call: TRBV25-1; cdr3_aa: CASGQGGVGYGYTF
j_call: TRBJ1-2; v_call: TRBV29-1; cdr3_aa: CSARDRAFGSPNYGYTF
j_call: TRBJ1-4; v_call: TRBV9; cdr3_aa: CASSARVVGNEKLFF
j_call: TRBJ2-2; v_call: TRBV2; cdr3_aa: CASKGQGTLTGELFF
j_call: TRBJ2-3; v_call: TRBV18; cdr3_aa: CASSPRTSGADTQYF
j_call: TRBJ1-1; v_call: TRBV7-9; cdr3_aa: CASSPSRTEAFF
j_call: TRBJ2-1; v_call: TRBV5-6; cdr3_aa: CASSWDRGYNEQFF
j_call: TRBJ2-1; v_call: TRBV11-2; cdr3_aa: CASSLDQMASGGNEQFF
j_call: TRBJ1-2; v_call: TRBV7-9; cdr3_aa: CASSSSQTGFYGYTF
j_call: TRBJ2-7; v_call: TRBV6-5; cdr3_aa: CASTSQTREQYF
j_call: TRBJ2-7; v_call: TRBV11-2; cdr3_aa: CASSPRDRLHEQYF
j_call: TRBJ2-3; v_call: TRBV6-5; cdr3_aa: CASSYSGGTDTQYF
j_call: TRBJ1-3; v_call: TRBV7-8; cdr3_aa: CASSLGQGYGNTIYF
j_call: TRBJ1-3; v_call: TRBV19; cdr3_aa: CASGTASGNTIYF
j_call: TRBJ1-3; v_call: TRBV30; cdr3_aa: CAWSGGTDFGNTIYF
j_call: TRBJ1-2; v_call: TRBV5-1; cdr3_aa: CASSGEGMDGYTF
j_call: TRBJ2-3; v_call: TRBV7-3; cdr3_aa: CASSFQGAGGQDTQYF
j_call: TRBJ1-3; v_call: TRBV6-6; cdr3_aa: CASSFGQGQRNTIYF
j_call: TRBJ1-4; v_call: TRBV29-1; cdr3_aa: CSVRKGGPEKLFF
j_call: TRBJ1-5; v_call: TRBV4-3; cdr3_aa: CASSQGTGPSQPQHF
j_call: TRBJ2-7; v_call: TRBV10-3; cdr3_aa: CAISESRDRAYEQYF
j_call: TRBJ1-5; v_call: TRBV7-2; cdr3_aa: CASSLTGLSNQPQHF
j_call: TRBJ1-4; v_call: TRBV19; cdr3_aa: CASKGAGSTEKLFF
j_call: TRBJ2-7; v_call: TRBV30; cdr3_aa: CAWGSGQGLDEQYF
j_call: TRBJ1-4; v_call: TRBV18; cdr3_aa: CASSPPIGAVSEKLFF
j_call: TRBJ2-5; v_call: TRBV9; cdr3_aa: CASSKDVQETQYF
j_call: TRBJ2-7; v_call: TRBV28; cdr3_aa: CASSYGLAKGYEQYF
j_call: TRBJ2-3; v_call: TRBV9; cdr3_aa: CASSPRPTVRTDTQYF